The TCR beta chain under discussion was sequenced for a study of T cells after posttransplantation cyclophosphamide. Findings of the study overall: Tissue-infiltrating T cells from skin or gut overlapped little with blood T cells. TRB clonality was highly associated with recipient CMV seropositivity and reactivation. Donor CD8+ memory clones often dominated recipient blood repertoires at later times.

This clone came up many times. Antigen unknown. A marrow graft followed busulfan-fludarabine conditioning, with cyclophosphamide on days +3 and +4. V was trimmed by 1 base and J by 2 bases, leaving 17 bases between them. This CDR3 is 17 amino acids long. CDR1 SGHRS and CDR2 YFSETQ come from the germline V gene. Assay: immunoSEQ multiplex PCR; the TCRdb copy retains only in-frame clones and omits some. In total the sample includes about 10,000 clones, none of them seen once. This TCR was sampled from a female patient in her thirties or forties who received an allogeneic stem cell transplant from a related donor, was CMV-positive, and had no GVHD. Among the T cells, some may be from the graft donor. The V call is TRBV5-1, the J call TRBJ2-3; D may be TRBD2 (5 bases). The specimen was PBMCs, collected after allogeneic stem cell transplant with posttransplant cyclophosphamide. The CDR3 is CASSLIAAAALTDTQYF. The CDR3, as DNA: TGCGCCAGCAGCTTGATCGCAGCGGCCGCCCTCACAGATACGCAGTATTTT.